One sample yielded the 4 T cell receptor beta chains listed below, sequenced in a study of identical twins (TCRdb year 2016). The library relied on 5' RACE. Reads for this sample came from an Illumina HiSeq 2000. TCRdb redid the processing of the public reads, applying fastp at Q25 and MiXCR, and retained in-frame beta chains. Each entry is one CDR3 protein sequence, shown with its most common DNA and genes. The sample records 540,000 or so distinct CDR3 sequences, around 24% of which are singletons. The ten largest make up about 0.5% of the sample. The same data also contributed to another study, on yellow fever vaccine responses in identical twins.

The sequencing input was CD4+ T cells sorted from blood. All receptors derive from a woman younger than 30 in good health.

This clonotype occurred a few times. V gene TRBV5-1 combines with J gene TRBJ1-1; D possibly corresponds to TRBD1 (5 bases). Germline values: CDR1 SGHRS, CDR2 YFSETQ. The CDR3 is 15 amino acids. Trimming stripped 0 bases from V and 4 bases from J, with 13 bases between. Written as DNA, the CDR3 is TGCGCCAGCAGCTTGGCCCGAGGGGATGGCACTGAAGCTTTCTTT. Residues: CASSLARGDGTEAFF.

The chain's CDR3 is CASRLTSLNTEAFF. CDR3 coding DNA: TGTGCCAGCAGGCTAACGAGCCTGAACACTGAAGCTTTCTTT. The chain recombines TRBV27 with TRBJ1-1; D gene ambiguous. The CDR3 is 14 amino acids. Germline V gene data show CDR1 as MNHEY and CDR2 as SMNVEV (reference sequence). Deletions cut 6 bases from V and 0 bases from J, with 11 bases between.

This clonotype was found a few times. DNA for the CDR3: TGTGCCAGCAGTTTACACGCGACAGCCTACGAGCAGTACTTC. Its translation is CASSLHATAYEQYF. The gene calls are TRBV28 and TRBJ2-7, with a weak D call TRBD1 (5 bases). The CDR3 is made up of 14 amino acids. In germline, CDR1 is MDHEN, CDR2 SYDVKM. V gave up 2 bases and J gave up 2 bases, with 10 bases separating them.

This clonotype was observed a few times. The gene calls are TRBV20-1 and TRBJ2-4, with 8 bases that match TRBD2. The CDR3 loop spans 13 amino acids. The germline V gene has CDR1 DFQATT and CDR2 SNEGSKA (reference sequence). The trim removed 6 bases at V and 3 bases at J, leaving 4 bases unmatched. CDR3 loop: CSALRGVKNIQYF. CDR3 nucleotides: TGCAGTGCCCTGCGGGGGGTCAAAAACATTCAGTACTTC.